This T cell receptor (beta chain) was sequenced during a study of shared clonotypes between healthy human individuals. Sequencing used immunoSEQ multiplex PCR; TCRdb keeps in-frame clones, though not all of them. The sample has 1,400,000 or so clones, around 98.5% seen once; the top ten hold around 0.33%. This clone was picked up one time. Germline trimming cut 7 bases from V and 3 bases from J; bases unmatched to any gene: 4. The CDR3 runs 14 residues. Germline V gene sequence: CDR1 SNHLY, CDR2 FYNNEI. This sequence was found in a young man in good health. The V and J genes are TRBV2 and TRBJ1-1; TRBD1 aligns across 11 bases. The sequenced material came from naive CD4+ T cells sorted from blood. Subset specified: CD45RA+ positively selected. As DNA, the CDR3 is TGTGCCAGCACCCGGGACAGGGGGGACACTGAAGCTTTCTTT. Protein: CASTRDRGDTEAFF.